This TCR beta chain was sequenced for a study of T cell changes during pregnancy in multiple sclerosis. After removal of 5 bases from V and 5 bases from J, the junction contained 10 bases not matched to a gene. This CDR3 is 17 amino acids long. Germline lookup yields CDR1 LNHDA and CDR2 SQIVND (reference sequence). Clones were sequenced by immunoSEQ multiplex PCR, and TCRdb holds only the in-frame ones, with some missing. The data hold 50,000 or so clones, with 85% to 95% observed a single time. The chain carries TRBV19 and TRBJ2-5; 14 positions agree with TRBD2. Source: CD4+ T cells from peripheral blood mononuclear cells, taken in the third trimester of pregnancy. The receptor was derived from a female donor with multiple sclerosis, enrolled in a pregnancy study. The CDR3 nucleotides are TGTGCCAGTAGTCCGGGGACTAGCGGGGGCCGGGGGGAGACCCAGTACTTC. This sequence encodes CASSPGTSGGRGETQYF.